Each of the 26 T cell receptor beta chains below was sequenced from the same sample in a study of cytomegalovirus exposure and HLA in healthy donors. PCR used 60 Vbeta primers and 13 Jbeta primers. Assay used: immunoSEQ multiplex PCR; TCRdb lists only in-frame clones, some missing. Here the sample spans 150,000 to 200,000 clones, approximately 67% being singletons. Sequenced material: PBMCs. The source is a woman under 30 in good health and CMV-seropositive.

The rearrangement joins TRBV28 to TRBJ1-5, with unresolved D. Trimming removed 7 bases from V and 6 bases from J, with 13 bases in between. The germline V gene has CDR1 MDHEN and CDR2 SYDVKM. The CDR3 loop spans 13 amino acids. This chain's CDR3 is CASNGGLGQPQHF. DNA of the CDR3: TGTGCCAGCAACGGAGGGCTTGGTCAGCCCCAGCATTTT.

This chain connects TRBV11-2 to TRBJ2-1, with D unclear. Per the germline V gene, CDR1 is SGHAT and CDR2 is FQNNGV. The ends were cut back, 1 base at V and 9 bases at J, with 10 bases in the middle. The CDR3 covers 13 residues. CDR3 sequence reads: CASSLVRSSEQFF. The CDR3 region has the DNA TGTGCCAGCAGCTTAGTCCGATCCAGTGAGCAGTTCTTC.

The CDR3 DNA reads as TGTGCCAGTAGTATCCCATTTGGCCACCAAGAGACCCAGTACTTC. This gives the protein CASSIPFGHQETQYF. The chain combines TRBV19 with TRBJ2-5; the D is unclear. Per the germline V gene, CDR1 is LNHDA and CDR2 is SQIVND (reference sequence). Between the trimmed V and J ends, which lost 3 bases and 0 bases, there was a span of 11 bases. The CDR3 sequence is 15 residues long.

This clone was detected a few times. The chain is built from TRBV27 and TRBJ1-1; no firm D call. The germline gives CDR1 MNHEY, CDR2 SMNVEV (reference sequence). V was trimmed by 5 bases and J by 1 base, leaving 11 bases between them. The CDR3 loop spans 14 amino acids. The CDR3 is CASSLVAGNTEAFF. The CDR3 DNA is TGTGCCAGCAGTCTAGTCGCTGGGAACACTGAAGCTTTCTTT.

This rearrangement joins TRBV7-8 to TRBJ2-2; 9 bases are shared with TRBD2. V dropped 3 bases and J dropped 6; count of bases not matched to a gene: 2. In germline, CDR1 is SGHVS, CDR2 FQNEAQ. The CDR3 runs to 14 residues. CDR3 amino acids: CASSFRLAAGELFF. The CDR3 coding sequence is TGTGCCAGCAGCTTCCGACTAGCGGCCGGGGAGCTGTTTTTT.

The DNA of the CDR3 is TGTGCCAGCAGTTGGTCAGGGGGCTACGAGCAGTACTTC. Amino acid sequence: CASSWSGGYEQYF. The V and J genes are TRBV27 and TRBJ2-7; 7 bases line up with TRBD1. The CDR3 contains 13 residues. Germline CDR1 MNHEY, CDR2 SMNVEV (reference sequence). Trimming at V came to 4 bases and at J to 3 bases, leaving 3 bases not matched to a gene.

The rearrangement joins TRBV28 to TRBJ2-6; D gene unclear. The CDR3 extends over 22 amino acids. Germline values: CDR1 MDHEN, CDR2 SYDVKM. Trimming left V 2 bases short and J 0 bases short, with 26 bases between. DNA for the CDR3: TGTGCCAGCAGTTTAAGAGGAACTCAGTATTCCGCCTCCCTCTCTGGGGCCAACGTCCTGACTTTC. Encoded protein: CASSLRGTQYSASLSGANVLTF.

The J gene is TRBJ2-1, the V gene TRBV19; the D is unclear. Germline CDR1 LNHDA, CDR2 SQIVND (reference sequence). The CDR3 is 15 residues long. Trimming shortened V by 5 bases and J by 4 bases, and 15 bases separated the two germline ends. The CDR3 DNA sequence: TGTGCCAGTAGTTCCCACCACACCTTTTACAATGAGCAGTTCTTC. Amino acid sequence: CASSSHHTFYNEQFF. Using reference TRBV19 and TRBJ2-1 for the parts outside the CDR3, the full variable domain is DGGITQSPKYLFRKEGQNVTLSCEQNLNHDAMYWYRQDPGQGLRLIYYSQIVNDFQKGDIAEGYSVSREKKESFPLTVTSAQKNPTAFYLCASSSHHTFYNEQFFGPGTRLTVL.

The gene calls are TRBV7-2 and TRBJ2-7, with D perhaps matching TRBD2 (6 bases). The CDR3 sequence is 13 residues long. CDR1 and CDR2 from the germline V gene are SGHTA and FQGNSA. The V and J ends lost 3 bases and 6 bases respectively, with 12 bases between them. The CDR3 loop is CASSLASVSEQYF. The CDR3 region has the DNA TGTGCCAGCAGCTTGGCTAGCGTCTCCGAGCAGTACTTC.

This chain connects TRBV18 to TRBJ2-5; possible D gene TRBD1, 5 bases. This CDR3 is built from 13 residues. The germline V gene has CDR1 KGHSH and CDR2 LQKENI. The germline V and J ends were trimmed by 3 bases and 2 bases, with 7 bases remaining between them. CDR3 protein: CASSPQGQETQYF. The DNA of the CDR3 is TGTGCCAGCTCACCCCAGGGACAAGAGACCCAGTACTTC.

The chain joins TRBV14 to TRBJ2-7, with 12 bases matching TRBD2. Germline CDR1 SGHDN, CDR2 FVKESK. The CDR3 runs 15 residues. J lost 3 bases, V lost 1 base, and 1 base had no gene match. CDR3 bases: TGTGCCAGCAGCCAAGTGACTAGCGGGAGCTACGAGCAGTACTTC. This codes for CASSQVTSGSYEQYF.

The chain recombines TRBV2 with TRBJ2-2, with D unclear. V lost 6 bases and J lost 5, with 7 bases in between. The length of the CDR3 is 12 residues. Germline assignment: CDR1 SNHLY and CDR2 FYNNEI. The CDR3 DNA reads TGTGCCAGCAGACAGTATACCGGGGAGCTGTTTTTT. It codes for CASRQYTGELFF.

This chain uses TRBV29-1 with TRBJ2-7; 9 nucleotides match TRBD1. The germline gives CDR1 SQVTM, CDR2 ANQGSEA. This CDR3 has 18 amino acids. After removal of 6 bases from V and 4 bases from J, the junction contained 22 bases not matched to a gene. The CDR3 loop is CSVGHPRGIGTGRYEQYF. CDR3 bases: TGCAGCGTCGGCCACCCTCGGGGGATCGGGACAGGGAGATACGAGCAGTACTTC.

CDR3 sequence (DNA): TGTGCCAGCAGCTCAGGGACTAGCGGGACCCTGCCCTACGAGCAGTACTTC. Protein product: CASSSGTSGTLPYEQYF. This chain uses TRBV7-9 with TRBJ2-7; TRBD2 agrees at 13 bases. CDR1 SEHNR and CDR2 FQNEAQ come from the germline V gene (reference sequence). The ends lost 4 bases at V and 2 bases at J; junction bases unmatched: 8. This CDR3 comprises 17 residues.

V is TRBV5-1 and J is TRBJ1-1; D may be TRBD1 (5 bases). Trimming left V 4 bases short and J 0 bases short, with 13 bases between. The CDR3 has 15 amino acids. Germline V gene data show CDR1 as SGHRS and CDR2 as YFSETQ. As DNA, the CDR3 is TGCGCCAGCAGCACTCAGGGAGGGGTGAACACTGAAGCTTTCTTT. Encoded protein: CASSTQGGVNTEAFF. The whole variable domain, remainder taken from reference TRBV5-1 and TRBJ1-1, is KAGVTQTPRYLIKTRGQQVTLSCSPISGHRSVSWYQQTPGQGLQFLFEYFSETQRNKGNFPGRFSGRQFSNSRSEMNVSTLELGDSALYLCASSTQGGVNTEAFFGQGTRLTVV.

About this clone itself: The sample carries other DNA sequences with the same CDR3. The CDR3 DNA reads TGCGCCAGCAGCTTGGGGGAGATCACAGATACGCAGTATTTT. Amino acids: CASSLGEITDTQYF. The rearrangement joins TRBV5-1 to TRBJ2-3, with D possibly being TRBD2 (5 bases). CDR1 and CDR2 from the germline V gene are SGHRS and YFSETQ. There are 14 residues in the CDR3. V gave up 0 bases and J gave up 2 bases, with 7 bases separating them. The full variable domain, its missing parts supplied by reference TRBV5-1 and TRBJ2-3, is KAGVTQTPRYLIKTRGQQVTLSCSPISGHRSVSWYQQTPGQGLQFLFEYFSETQRNKGNFPGRFSGRQFSNSRSEMNVSTLELGDSALYLCASSLGEITDTQYFGPGTRLTVL.

V usage is TRBV29-1 and J usage is TRBJ1-1; TRBD1 agrees at 7 bases. V dropped 3 bases and J dropped 5; count of bases not matched to a gene: 9. Looked up from germline, CDR1 is SQVTM and CDR2 is ANQGSEA. There are 14 residues in the CDR3. CDR3: CSVDPRTGRTEAFF. The CDR3 bases are TGCAGCGTTGATCCTCGGACAGGTAGAACTGAAGCTTTCTTT.

This chain links TRBV27 with TRBJ1-1; 10 bases are a match to TRBD1. This CDR3 is 18 amino acids long. Germline CDR1 and CDR2: MNHEY and SMNVEV (reference sequence). Trimming removed 4 bases from V and 2 bases from J; junction bases left unmatched: 13. In DNA form, the CDR3 reads TGTGCCAGCAGTTCCCGGGACAGGGGTCGATTGGGAAACACTGAAGCTTTCTTT. This encodes CASSSRDRGRLGNTEAFF.

This clone was seen a few times. The chain couples TRBV4-1 to TRBJ2-7, with TRBD1 identical over 10 bases. The CDR3 is made up of 16 amino acids. Germline V gene data show CDR1 as MGHRA and CDR2 as YSYEKL. Trimming cost V 4 bases and J 4 bases; bases outside gene matches: 10. CDR3 sequence reads: CASSRTTGGAGYEQYF. DNA of the CDR3: TGCGCCAGCAGCCGGACGACAGGGGGCGCTGGTTACGAGCAGTACTTC.

The chain links TRBV19 to TRBJ1-2, with D uncertain. Germline CDR1 and CDR2: LNHDA and SQIVND (reference sequence). The CDR3 extends over 14 amino acids. The V and J ends lost 4 bases and 2 bases respectively, with 11 bases between them. The chain's CDR3 is CASSSGSGNYGYTF. CDR3 sequence (DNA): TGTGCCAGTAGTAGTGGTTCGGGGAACTATGGCTACACCTTC.

This clone was detected only a few times. V and J are TRBV25-1 and TRBJ1-1; 7 bases match TRBD1. Germline CDR1 reads MGHDK; CDR2 reads SYGVNS. This CDR3 has 17 amino acids. Trimming removed 3 bases from V and 3 bases from J; junction bases left unmatched: 13. The CDR3: CASSDHGTVLTDTEAFF. CDR3 DNA sequence: TGTGCCAGCAGTGATCACGGGACAGTTCTAACCGACACTGAAGCTTTCTTT.

This clone was detected a few times. The chain joins TRBV11-2 to TRBJ2-7; TRBD2 matches 15 bases. This CDR3 comprises 16 residues. From germline, CDR1 is SGHAT and CDR2 FQNNGV. V lost 5 bases, J lost 5 bases, and 7 bases stayed unmatched. The CDR3 DNA reads as TGTGCCAGCAGCCCATCCGGGACTAGCGGGAGGAACGAGCAGTACTTC. Residues: CASSPSGTSGRNEQYF.

The table lists this clone with a few counts. The chain joins TRBV15 to TRBJ1-1; possible D gene TRBD1, 5 bases. Germline CDR1 and CDR2: LNHNV and YYDKDF (reference sequence). The CDR3 runs 17 residues. V lost 0 bases to trimming and J lost 4 bases, with 18 bases between them. The CDR3 coding sequence is TGTGCCACCAGCAGAGATCTTGGCGGAAGGGGCCTCACTGAAGCTTTCTTT. Translated, it gives CATSRDLGGRGLTEAFF.

The V gene is TRBV25-1, the J gene TRBJ1-1; a weak D match, TRBD1 (6 bases). Germline assignment: CDR1 MGHDK and CDR2 SYGVNS. The ends were cut back, 7 bases at V and 2 bases at J, with 11 bases in the middle. The CDR3 runs to 13 residues. The CDR3 spells CASTPGDNTEAFF. For the CDR3, the DNA is TGTGCCAGCACCCCAGGGGATAACACTGAAGCTTTCTTT. Full variable domain (missing parts from reference TRBV25-1 and TRBJ1-1): EADIYQTPRYLVIGTGKKITLECSQTMGHDKMYWYQQDPGMELHLIHYSYGVNSTEKGDLSSESTVSRIRTEHFPLTLESARPSHTSQYLCASTPGDNTEAFFGQGTRLTVV.

The J gene is TRBJ1-2, the V gene TRBV7-8; no definite D call. The ends were cut back, 0 bases at V and 6 bases at J, with 11 bases in the middle. The germline CDR1 and CDR2 sequences are SGHVS and FQNEAQ. This CDR3 has 14 residues. In DNA form, the CDR3 reads TGTGCCAGCAGCTTAGCCGGCTTCACAGATGGCTACACCTTC. Encoded protein: CASSLAGFTDGYTF.

V is TRBV6-5 and J is TRBJ1-4; D is unresolved. Between the trimmed V and J ends, which lost 0 bases and 1 base, there was a span of 9 bases. Germline-derived CDR1 and CDR2 are MNHEY and SVGAGI. The CDR3 is 16 residues long. In DNA, the CDR3 is TGTGCCAGCAGTTACTCCAACGAGGGAACTAATGAAAAACTGTTTTTT. As protein: CASSYSNEGTNEKLFF.